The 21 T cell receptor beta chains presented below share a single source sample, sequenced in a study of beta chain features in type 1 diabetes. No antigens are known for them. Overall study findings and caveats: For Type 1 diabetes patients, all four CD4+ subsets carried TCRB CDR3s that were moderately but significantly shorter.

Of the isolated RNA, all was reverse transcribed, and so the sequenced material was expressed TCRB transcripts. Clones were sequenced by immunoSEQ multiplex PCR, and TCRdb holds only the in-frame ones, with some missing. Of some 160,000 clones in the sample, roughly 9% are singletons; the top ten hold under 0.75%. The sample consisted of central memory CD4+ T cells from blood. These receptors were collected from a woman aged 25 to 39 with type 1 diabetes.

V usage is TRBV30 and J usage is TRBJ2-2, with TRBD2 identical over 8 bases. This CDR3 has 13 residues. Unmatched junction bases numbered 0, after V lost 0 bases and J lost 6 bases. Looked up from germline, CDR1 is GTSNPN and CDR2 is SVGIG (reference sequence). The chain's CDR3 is CAWSVLAAGELFF. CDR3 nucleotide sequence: TGTGCCTGGAGTGTACTAGCGGCCGGGGAGCTGTTTTTT.

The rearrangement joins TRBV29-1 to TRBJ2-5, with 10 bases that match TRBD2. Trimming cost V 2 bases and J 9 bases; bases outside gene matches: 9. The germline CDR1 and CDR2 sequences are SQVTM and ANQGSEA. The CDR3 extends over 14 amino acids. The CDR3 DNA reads TGCAGCGTTGAAAGCGGGAGGGCGTTTAGGGCCCAGTACTTC. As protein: CSVESGRAFRAQYF. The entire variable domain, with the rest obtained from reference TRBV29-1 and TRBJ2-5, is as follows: SAVISQKPSRDICQRGTSLTIQCQVDSQVTMMFWYRQQPGQSLTLIATANQGSEATYESGFVIDKFPISRPNLTFSTLTVSNMSPEDSSIYLCSVESGRAFRAQYFGPGTRLLVL.

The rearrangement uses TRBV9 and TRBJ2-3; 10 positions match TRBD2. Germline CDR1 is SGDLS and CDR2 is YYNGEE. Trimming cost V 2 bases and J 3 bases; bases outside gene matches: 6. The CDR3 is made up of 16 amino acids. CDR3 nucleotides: TGTGCCAGCAGCGTGCAGCGGGAGGGCCGGACAGATACGCAGTATTTT. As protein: CASSVQREGRTDTQYF.

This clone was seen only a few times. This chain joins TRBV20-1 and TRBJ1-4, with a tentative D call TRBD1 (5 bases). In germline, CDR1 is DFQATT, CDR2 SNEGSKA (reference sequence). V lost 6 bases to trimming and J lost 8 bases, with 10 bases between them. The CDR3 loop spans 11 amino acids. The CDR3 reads CSAAGFEKLFF. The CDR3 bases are TGCAGTGCGGCAGGGTTCGAAAAACTGTTTTTT.

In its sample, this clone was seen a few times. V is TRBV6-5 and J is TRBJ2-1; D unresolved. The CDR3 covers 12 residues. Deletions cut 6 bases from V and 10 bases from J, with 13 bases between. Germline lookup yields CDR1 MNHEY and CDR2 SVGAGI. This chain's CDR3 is CASRRTRGEQFF. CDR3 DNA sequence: TGTGCCAGCAGAAGAACCCGCGGAGAGCAGTTCTTC.

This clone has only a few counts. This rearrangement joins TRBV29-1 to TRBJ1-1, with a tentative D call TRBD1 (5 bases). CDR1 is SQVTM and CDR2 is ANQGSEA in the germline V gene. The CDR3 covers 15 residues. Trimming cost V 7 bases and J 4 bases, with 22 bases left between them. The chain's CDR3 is CSARARTGGGTEAFF. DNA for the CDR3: TGCAGCGCCCGAGCCCGGACCGGGGGGGGCACTGAAGCTTTCTTT.

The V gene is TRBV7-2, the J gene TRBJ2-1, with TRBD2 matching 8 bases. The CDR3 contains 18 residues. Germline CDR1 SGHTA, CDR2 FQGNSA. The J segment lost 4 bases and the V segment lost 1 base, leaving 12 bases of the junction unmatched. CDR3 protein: CASSLVGGRTRGYNEQFF. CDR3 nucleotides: TGTGCCAGCAGCTTAGTAGGCGGGAGGACAAGGGGATACAATGAGCAGTTCTTC.

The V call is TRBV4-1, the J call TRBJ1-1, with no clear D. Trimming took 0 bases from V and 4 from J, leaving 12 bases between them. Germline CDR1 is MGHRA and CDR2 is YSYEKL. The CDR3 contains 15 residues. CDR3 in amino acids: CASSQEFSGSTEAFF. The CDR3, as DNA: TGCGCCAGCAGCCAAGAGTTTTCCGGGTCCACTGAAGCTTTCTTT.

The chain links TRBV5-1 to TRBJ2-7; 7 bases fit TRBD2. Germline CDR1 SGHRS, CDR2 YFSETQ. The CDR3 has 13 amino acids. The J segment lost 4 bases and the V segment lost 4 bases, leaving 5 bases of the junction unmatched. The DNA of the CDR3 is TGCGCCAGCAGCCGTGGGGAGGGATACGAGCAGTACTTC. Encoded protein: CASSRGEGYEQYF.

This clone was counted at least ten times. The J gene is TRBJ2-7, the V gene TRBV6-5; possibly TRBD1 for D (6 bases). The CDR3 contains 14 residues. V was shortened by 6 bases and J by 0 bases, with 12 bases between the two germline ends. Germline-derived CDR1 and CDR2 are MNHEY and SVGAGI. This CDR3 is CASSRGISSYEQYF. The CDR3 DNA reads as TGTGCCAGCAGCAGGGGCATAAGCTCCTACGAGCAGTACTTC.

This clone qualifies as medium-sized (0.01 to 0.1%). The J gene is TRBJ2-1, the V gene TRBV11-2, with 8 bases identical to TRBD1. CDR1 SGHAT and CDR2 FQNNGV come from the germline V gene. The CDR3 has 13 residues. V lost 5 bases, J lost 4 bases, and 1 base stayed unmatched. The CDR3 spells CASSTGGYNEQFF. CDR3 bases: TGTGCCAGCAGCACAGGGGGATACAATGAGCAGTTCTTC.

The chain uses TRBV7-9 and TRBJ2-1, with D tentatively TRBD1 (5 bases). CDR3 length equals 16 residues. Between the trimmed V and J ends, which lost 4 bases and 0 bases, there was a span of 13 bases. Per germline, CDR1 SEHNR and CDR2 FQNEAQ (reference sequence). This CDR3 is CASSSNRMPSYNEQFF. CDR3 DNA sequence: TGTGCCAGCAGCTCAAACAGGATGCCCTCCTACAATGAGCAGTTCTTC.

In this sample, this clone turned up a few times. Written as DNA, the CDR3 is TGCGCCAGCAGCTCAAACACGGGAGGCCAAGAGACCCAGTACTTC. It yields the protein CASSSNTGGQETQYF. The rearrangement joins TRBV5-1 to TRBJ2-5; 7 nucleotides align to TRBD2. The CDR3 is made up of 15 amino acids. In germline, CDR1 is SGHRS, CDR2 YFSETQ. The junction had 6 bases not matched to a gene; V was cut back by 3 bases and J by 1 base.

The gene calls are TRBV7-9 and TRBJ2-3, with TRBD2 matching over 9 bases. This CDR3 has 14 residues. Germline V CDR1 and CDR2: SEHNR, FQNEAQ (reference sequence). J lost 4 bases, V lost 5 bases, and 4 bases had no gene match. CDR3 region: CASSTGLASDTQYF. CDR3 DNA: TGTGCCAGCAGCACGGGACTAGCATCAGATACGCAGTATTTT.

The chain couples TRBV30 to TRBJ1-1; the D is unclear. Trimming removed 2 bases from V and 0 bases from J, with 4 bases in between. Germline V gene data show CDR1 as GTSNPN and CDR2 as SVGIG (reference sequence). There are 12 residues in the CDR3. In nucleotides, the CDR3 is TGTGCCTGGAGTACGGTGAACACTGAAGCTTTCTTT. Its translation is CAWSTVNTEAFF.

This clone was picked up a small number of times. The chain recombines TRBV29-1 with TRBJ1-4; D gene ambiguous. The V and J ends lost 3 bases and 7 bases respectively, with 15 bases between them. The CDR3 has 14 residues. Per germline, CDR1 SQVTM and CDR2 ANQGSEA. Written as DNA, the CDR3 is TGCAGCGTTGAGTTTTCGGTACCGGGTGAAAAACTGTTTTTT. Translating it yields CSVEFSVPGEKLFF.

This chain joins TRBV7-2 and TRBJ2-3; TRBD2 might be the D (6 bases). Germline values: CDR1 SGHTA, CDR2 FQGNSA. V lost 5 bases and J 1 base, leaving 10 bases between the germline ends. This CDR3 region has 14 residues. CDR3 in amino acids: CASSVASGTDTQYF. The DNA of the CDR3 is TGTGCCAGCAGCGTGGCTAGCGGCACAGATACGCAGTATTTT.

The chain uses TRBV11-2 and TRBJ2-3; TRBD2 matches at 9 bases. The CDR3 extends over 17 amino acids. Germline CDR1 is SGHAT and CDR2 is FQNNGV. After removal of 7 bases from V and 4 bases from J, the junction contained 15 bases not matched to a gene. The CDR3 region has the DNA TGTGCCAGCACCCCTCCGAGGGGGATAGCGGGAGCAGATACGCAGTATTTT. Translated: CASTPPRGIAGADTQYF.

The CDR3 DNA reads TGTGCCAGCAGTTCCTACTGGCCGACAGCTAACTACGAGCAGTACTTC. As protein: CASSSYWPTANYEQYF. J is TRBJ2-7 and V is TRBV28, with D perhaps TRBD1 (5 bases). The V and J ends lost 4 bases and 3 bases respectively, with 19 bases between them. The germline gives CDR1 MDHEN, CDR2 SYDVKM. The CDR3 is made up of 16 amino acids.

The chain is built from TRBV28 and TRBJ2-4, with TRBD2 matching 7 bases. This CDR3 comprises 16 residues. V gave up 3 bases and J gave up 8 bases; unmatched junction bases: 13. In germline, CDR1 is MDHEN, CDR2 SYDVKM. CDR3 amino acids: CASSFTLGGRGDIQYF. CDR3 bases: TGTGCCAGCAGTTTTACGCTTGGGGGGAGGGGAGACATTCAGTACTTC.

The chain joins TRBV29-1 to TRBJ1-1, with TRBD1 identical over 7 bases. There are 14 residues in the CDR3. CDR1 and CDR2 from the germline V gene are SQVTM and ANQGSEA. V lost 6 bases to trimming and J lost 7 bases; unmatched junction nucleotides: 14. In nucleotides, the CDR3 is TGCAGCGTCCATAAGGGACAGACGATGATTGAAGCTTTCTTT. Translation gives CSVHKGQTMIEAFF.